The 21 T cell receptor beta chains reported below all come from one sample, sequenced in a study of shared clonotypes between healthy human individuals. Assay used: immunoSEQ multiplex PCR; TCRdb lists only in-frame clones, some missing. The table lists under 2,500,000 clones, nearly 97% of them singletons. Sample: naive CD4+ T cells sorted from blood. Indicated subset: CD45RA+ positively selected. The receptors come from a man between 18 and 29 years old in good health.

The chain carries TRBV4-1 and TRBJ2-2; perhaps TRBD2 as D (5 bases). Per the germline V gene, CDR1 is MGHRA and CDR2 is YSYEKL. The CDR3 sequence is 17 residues long. Trimming removed 4 bases at V and 3 bases at J, with 18 bases between. CDR3 in DNA: TGCGCCAGCAGCCTCACAAGCCGGGGAGATCACACCGGGGAGCTGTTTTTT. It specifies CASSLTSRGDHTGELFF.

The chain uses TRBV5-1 and TRBJ1-2, with D maybe TRBD1 (5 bases). The germline V gene encodes CDR1 SGHRS and CDR2 YFSETQ. V lost 0 bases and J 2 bases, leaving 11 bases between the germline ends. The CDR3 contains 15 residues. The CDR3 DNA is TGCGCCAGCAGCTTGGTAGGCAAGGGGAACTATGGCTACACCTTC. Residues: CASSLVGKGNYGYTF.

In its sample, this clone was seen once. The chain links TRBV11-3 to TRBJ1-1; D is unresolved. Trimming pared 1 base from V and 5 bases from J, leaving 14 bases between. Germline CDR1 reads SGHNT; CDR2 reads YENEEA. The CDR3 runs to 15 residues. CDR3 nucleotide sequence: TGTGCCAGCAGCTTAGGGTACGGAGTAGGTACTGAAGCTTTCTTT. It encodes CASSLGYGVGTEAFF.

This sequence joins TRBV28 and TRBJ1-3; 7 bases line up with TRBD1. CDR1 and CDR2 from the germline V gene are MDHEN and SYDVKM. This CDR3 is built from 16 residues. With 7 bases clipped from V and 3 bases from J, the junction kept 12 bases outside the gene matches. In DNA, the CDR3 is TGTGCCAGCACACAACTGCCAGGGGGGGGTGGAAACACCATATATTTT. Protein product: CASTQLPGGGGNTIYF.

The chain has TRBV10-3 and TRBJ1-5, with D unclear. CDR1 and CDR2 from the germline V gene are ENHRY and SYGVKD. Trimming pared 5 bases from V and 1 base from J, leaving 9 bases between. This CDR3 is 14 amino acids long. The CDR3 reads CAISYDISNQPQHF. Written as DNA, the CDR3 is TGTGCCATCAGTTACGATATCAGCAATCAGCCCCAGCATTTT.

The chain joins TRBV5-1 to TRBJ2-2; D gene ambiguous. The CDR3 extends over 13 amino acids. The germline gives CDR1 SGHRS, CDR2 YFSETQ. V lost 1 base, J lost 5 bases, and 6 bases lay in between. In DNA form, the CDR3 reads TGCGCCAGCAGCTTGATCGAGACCGGGGAGCTGTTTTTT. Its protein is CASSLIETGELFF. Full variable domain (outside the CDR3, taken from reference TRBV5-1 and TRBJ2-2): KAGVTQTPRYLIKTRGQQVTLSCSPISGHRSVSWYQQTPGQGLQFLFEYFSETQRNKGNFPGRFSGRQFSNSRSEMNVSTLELGDSALYLCASSLIETGELFFGEGSRLTVL.

This clone was recorded once. V gene TRBV4-1 combines with J gene TRBJ1-6; the match to TRBD1 covers 8 bases. V gave up 5 bases and J gave up 1 base; unmatched junction bases: 10. The CDR3 runs to 18 residues. The germline gives CDR1 MGHRA, CDR2 YSYEKL. The CDR3 loop reads CASSYNGQGSSYNSPLHF. The CDR3 bases are TGCGCCAGCAGCTACAATGGACAGGGATCGTCCTATAATTCACCCCTCCACTTT.

The chain uses TRBV10-3 and TRBJ1-2, with 8 bases matching TRBD1. V was pared by 3 bases and J by 6 bases, with 6 bases of the junction left unmatched. This CDR3 has 14 residues. Germline CDR1 reads ENHRY; CDR2 reads SYGVKD. DNA for the CDR3: TGTGCCATCAGTGACGGGACAGGATGGGATGGCTACACCTTC. Residues: CAISDGTGWDGYTF.

This sequence joins TRBV29-1 and TRBJ2-7; D gene ambiguous. Germline V CDR1 and CDR2: SQVTM, ANQGSEA. V was clipped by 1 base and J by 1 base, with 8 bases between them. CDR3 length equals 13 residues. The CDR3 coding sequence is TGCAGCGTTGAAGGGCAGGCTTCCTACGAGCAGTACTTC. It is translated as CSVEGQASYEQYF.

This clone was seen only a few times. V and J are TRBV6-1 and TRBJ1-1, with 7 bases that match TRBD1. The CDR3 totals 11 residues. Trimming took 7 bases from V and 10 from J; bases not matched to a gene: 6. The germline V gene has CDR1 MNHNS and CDR2 SASEGT. CDR3 in DNA: TGTGCCAGCAAATGGACAGGCTCAGCTTTCTTT. As protein: CASKWTGSAFF.

The chain joins TRBV7-2 to TRBJ1-2; D might be TRBD1 (5 bases). The V gene's germline CDR1 is SGHTA and CDR2 FQGNSA. V dropped 1 base and J dropped 4 bases, with 16 bases sitting between them. CDR3 size: 16 residues. The DNA for the CDR3 is TGTGCCAGCAGCTTAGTGAGCGGGGGATTGGGCTATGGCTACACCTTC. This gives the protein CASSLVSGGLGYGYTF.

The genes are TRBV6-5 and TRBJ1-1; the match to TRBD1 covers 9 bases. CDR3 length: 14 amino acids. From germline, CDR1 is MNHEY and CDR2 SVGAGI. J lost 6 bases, V lost 2 bases, and 4 bases had no gene match. The CDR3 loop is CASSYGTGKAEAFF. DNA of the CDR3: TGTGCCAGCAGTTACGGGACAGGGAAGGCTGAAGCTTTCTTT.

This clone showed up just once. Different DNA sequences within this sample yield the same CDR3. The chain recombines TRBV11-2 with TRBJ1-1; tentative D call: TRBD1 (5 bases). Between the trimmed V and J ends, which lost 1 base and 5 bases, there was a span of 11 bases. The CDR3 covers 14 residues. Germline V lookup: CDR1 SGHAT, CDR2 FQNNGV. DNA for the CDR3: TGTGCCAGCAGCTTAGGCGGAGGGGTGACTGAAGCTTTCTTT. Its translation: CASSLGGGVTEAFF.

The chain carries TRBV5-4 and TRBJ2-7; D ambiguous. CDR1 is SGHNT, CDR2 YYREEE, per germline (reference sequence). The CDR3 runs 15 residues. Trimming removed 3 bases at V and 5 bases at J, with 18 bases between. CDR3 sequence: CASSSDVVLIHEQYF. The CDR3 DNA reads TGTGCCAGCAGCTCGGACGTAGTATTAATCCACGAGCAGTACTTC.

The V gene is TRBV7-6, the J gene TRBJ1-5; perhaps TRBD1 as D (5 bases). The CDR3 runs 16 residues. Trimming cost V 4 bases and J 5 bases, with 18 bases left between them. Germline V CDR1 and CDR2: SGHVS, FNYEAQ. As DNA, the CDR3 is TGTGCCAGCAGCTCGGGGACTATCATCGGGGATCAGCCCCAGCATTTT. Its protein product is CASSSGTIIGDQPQHF.

The genes are TRBV30 and TRBJ1-1; weak D call: TRBD1 (6 bases). Germline CDR1 GTSNPN, CDR2 SVGIG (reference sequence). This CDR3 is built from 19 residues. With 2 bases removed from V and 7 bases from J, the gap between germline ends came to 32 bases. CDR3 bases: TGTGCCTGGAGTAGAGGCAAGGGGGGGACCTGGGTCATTCACGGTGAAGCTTTCTTT. Residues: CAWSRGKGGTWVIHGEAFF.

Concerning this clone: At one of its ends the junction is not consistent with the germline gene, which may arise from a read error. V usage is TRBV18 and J usage is TRBJ2-7; D unresolved. Looked up from germline, CDR1 is KGHSH and CDR2 is LQKENI. This CDR3 has 14 amino acids. CDR3 coding DNA: TGTGCCAGCTCCCCACCTATGAGCTCCTACGAGCAGTACTTC. Protein: CASSPPMSSYEQYF.

The rearrangement joins TRBV4-1 to TRBJ1-2; perhaps TRBD1 as D (6 bases). CDR3 length: 15 amino acids. Trimming stripped 1 base from V and 3 bases from J, with 12 bases between. Germline V gives CDR1 MGHRA, CDR2 YSYEKL. The CDR3 loop reads CASSQVPRGDYGYTF. The CDR3, as DNA: TGCGCCAGCAGCCAAGTCCCCAGGGGCGACTATGGCTACACCTTC.

This chain links TRBV27 with TRBJ2-7; maybe TRBD2 (6 bases). This CDR3 is 14 amino acids long. Germline CDR1 reads MNHEY; CDR2 reads SMNVEV (reference sequence). V lost 4 bases and J 0 bases, leaving 10 bases between the germline ends. CDR3 sequence (DNA): TGTGCCAGCAGTTGGAGGGCGTCCTCCTACGAGCAGTACTTC. This encodes CASSWRASSYEQYF.

In this sample, this clone turned up once. V and J are TRBV4-1 and TRBJ1-5; TRBD1 matches at 7 bases. CDR3 length: 16 amino acids. Germline values: CDR1 MGHRA, CDR2 YSYEKL. The trim removed 4 bases at V and 2 bases at J, leaving 8 bases unmatched. Here the CDR3 reads CASSRVEGAGNQPQHF. CDR3 nucleotides: TGCGCCAGCAGCCGAGTAGAGGGGGCAGGCAATCAGCCCCAGCATTTT.

On this clone itself: Other DNA sequences of this sample code for an identical CDR3. V usage is TRBV30 and J usage is TRBJ1-3; 7 bases align to TRBD1. The V segment lost 1 base and the J segment 4 bases; nucleotides outside the gene matches: 4. The germline gives CDR1 GTSNPN, CDR2 SVGIG (reference sequence). CDR3 length: 14 amino acids. CDR3 sequence reads: CAWSEGARGNTIYF. The DNA for the CDR3 is TGTGCCTGGAGTGAGGGGGCGCGGGGAAACACCATATATTTT.